The 26 T cell receptor beta chains given below trace back to one sample, sequenced in a study of vaccination and CD4 T cells after COVID-19. These receptors lack a known antigen. The treatment: approximately 9-day PBMC culture with coronavirus spike peptide pools or control peptides (ViraFEST assay). Cultured CD4+ T cells had their DNA profiled by the Oncomine TCR Beta short-read assay. TCRdb independently ran MiXCR on the PCR reads; one entry per CDR3 protein. The sample holds some 15,000 distinct CDR3 sequences, around a third seen once. Sequences were derived from CD4+ T cells from blood, cultured in vitro, sampled before SARS-CoV-2 vaccination. These receptors all stem from a human donor who received a COVID-19 vaccine.

V gene TRBV19 combines with J gene TRBJ1-5; D unresolved. The CDR3 is 15 amino acids. V lost 8 bases and J 4 bases, leaving 18 bases between the germline ends. The V gene's germline CDR1 is LNHDA and CDR2 SQIVND (reference sequence). DNA of the CDR3: TGTGCCAGTTCCAGGAGGAGGGCAGAGAATCAGCCCCAGCATTTT. Protein: CASSRRRAENQPQHF.

V gene TRBV6-1 combines with J gene TRBJ1-2; perhaps TRBD1 as D (5 bases). Trimming left V 8 bases short and J 0 bases short, with 16 bases between. The CDR3 is 15 residues long. Germline CDR1 and CDR2: MNHNS and SASEGT. The CDR3 region has the DNA TGTGCCAGCTCCCCCGTCGAGGGGACTAACTATGGCTACACCTTC. As protein: CASSPVEGTNYGYTF.

CDR3: CASSPFQRGVQETQYF. The CDR3 DNA is TGTGCCAGCTCACCATTTCAGCGGGGGGTTCAAGAGACCCAGTACTTC. The rearrangement joins TRBV18 to TRBJ2-5, with 9 positions matching TRBD2. The CDR3 is 16 amino acids. Unmatched junction bases numbered 6, after V lost 2 bases and J lost 2 bases. Germline assignment: CDR1 KGHSH and CDR2 LQKENI. The variable domain in full, with the rest retrieved from reference TRBV18 and TRBJ2-5, is NAGVMQNPRHLVRRRGQEARLRCSPMKGHSHVYWYRQLPEEGLKFMVYLQKENIIDESGMPKERFSAEFPKEGPSILRIQQVVRGDSAAYFCASSPFQRGVQETQYFGPGTRLLVL.

V is TRBV5-4 and J is TRBJ1-4; 8 nucleotides match TRBD1. V was pared by 4 bases and J by 3 bases, with 2 bases of the junction left unmatched. Germline CDR1 and CDR2: SGHNT and YYREEE (reference sequence). This CDR3 comprises 14 residues. The CDR3 here is CASSQGAPNEKLFF. The CDR3 DNA follows: TGTGCCAGCAGCCAGGGGGCCCCTAATGAAAAACTGTTTTTT.

This clonotype has only a few counts. This chain links TRBV7-2 with TRBJ1-5; D remains ambiguous. Per germline, CDR1 SGHTA and CDR2 FQGNSA. The CDR3 spans 13 residues. Trimming shortened V by 1 base and J by 6 bases, and 7 bases separated the two germline ends. CDR3 loop: CASSLGGGQPQHF. The CDR3 DNA sequence: TGTGCCAGCAGCTTAGGAGGTGGTCAGCCCCAGCATTTT.

This rearrangement joins TRBV6-2 or TRBV6-3 to TRBJ2-3; D is unresolved. CDR3 length: 17 residues. V was cut by 7 bases and J by 6 bases, with 26 bases left in between. Germline CDR1 reads MNHEY; CDR2 reads SVGEGT. CDR3 DNA sequence: TGTGCCAGCAATACACTCCAAGTACCAGGAGAGAGGGATACGCAGTATTTT. Amino acid sequence: CASNTLQVPGERDTQYF.

The rearrangement joins TRBV25-1 to TRBJ2-4, with 9 bases fitting TRBD1. Germline V CDR1 and CDR2: MGHDK, SYGVNS. The CDR3 runs to 13 residues. With 10 bases clipped from V and 7 bases from J, the junction kept 8 bases outside the gene matches. This chain's CDR3 is CATQTGGGNIQYF. CDR3 nucleotides: TGTGCCACCCAGACAGGGGGGGGGAACATTCAGTACTTC.

The chain carries TRBV6-2 or TRBV6-3 and TRBJ1-5; tentatively, D is TRBD1 (6 bases). The CDR3 is 16 residues long. Per the germline V gene, CDR1 is MNHEY and CDR2 is SVGEGT. Trimming took 7 bases from V and 4 from J, leaving 20 bases between them. The CDR3 here is CASTPVYRAVNQPQHF. The CDR3 DNA reads as TGTGCCAGCACCCCCGTGTACAGGGCCGTTAATCAGCCCCAGCATTTT.

A few counts support this clonotype. This sequence joins TRBV24-1 and TRBJ2-2, with D unresolved. This CDR3 is built from 14 residues. Per the germline V gene, CDR1 is KGHDR and CDR2 is SFDVKD. V was clipped by 7 bases and J by 4 bases, with 12 bases between them. The CDR3 nucleotides read TGTGCCACCAGATCTCGACACATCACCGGGGAGCTGTTTTTT. Protein product: CATRSRHITGELFF.

This clonotype was found a few times. The genes are TRBV20-1 and TRBJ1-6, with D perhaps matching TRBD1 (5 bases). The CDR3 has 15 residues. The germline CDR1 and CDR2 sequences are DFQATT and SNEGSKA (reference sequence). With 6 bases removed from V and 8 bases from J, the gap between germline ends came to 20 bases. The CDR3 DNA is TGCAGTGCCCCACTGGGGGGTAGTGAAGATTCACCCCTCCACTTT. Its protein is CSAPLGGSEDSPLHF.

This clonotype appeared a few times. The V and J genes are TRBV7-3 and TRBJ2-3; TRBD1 might be the D (6 bases). This CDR3 is built from 15 residues. The V gene's germline CDR1 is SGHTA and CDR2 FQGTGA. V lost 2 bases to trimming and J lost 0 bases, with 9 bases between them. In nucleotides, the CDR3 is TGTGCCAGCAGCTTAGGGGGCACTAGCACAGATACGCAGTATTTT. This codes for CASSLGGTSTDTQYF.

This chain uses TRBV5-1 with TRBJ1-1; 10 bases agree with TRBD1. The CDR3 runs to 14 residues. The V and J ends lost 5 bases and 4 bases, in that order; junction bases with no gene match: 5. In germline, CDR1 is SGHRS, CDR2 YFSETQ. CDR3 sequence: CASSGTGEITEAFF. CDR3 sequence (DNA): TGCGCCAGCAGTGGGACAGGGGAGATCACTGAAGCTTTCTTT. The whole variable domain, filled in from reference TRBV5-1 and TRBJ1-1, reads KAGVTQTPRYLIKTRGQQVTLSCSPISGHRSVSWYQQTPGQGLQFLFEYFSETQRNKGNFPGRFSGRQFSNSRSEMNVSTLELGDSALYLCASSGTGEITEAFFGQGTRLTVV.

In its sample, this clonotype was seen a few times. The chain combines TRBV27 with TRBJ1-5; 8 nucleotides match TRBD1. CDR3 size: 18 residues. Germline CDR1 is MNHEY and CDR2 is SMNVEV (reference sequence). V gave up 4 bases and J gave up 0 bases; unmatched junction bases: 11. CDR3 sequence: CASSSSGQAHYSNQPQHF. The CDR3 DNA reads TGTGCCAGCAGTTCATCGGGACAGGCCCACTATAGCAATCAGCCCCAGCATTTT.

The V and J genes are TRBV2 and TRBJ2-3; 10 nucleotides line up with TRBD1. The V gene's germline CDR1 is SNHLY and CDR2 FYNNEI. V was pared by 9 bases and J by 2 bases, with 11 bases of the junction left unmatched. CDR3 length: 16 residues. CDR3 in amino acids: CARAPFGTGVTDTQYF. The CDR3 bases are TGTGCCAGGGCCCCCTTCGGGACAGGGGTCACAGATACGCAGTATTTT.

The rearrangement uses TRBV7-8 and TRBJ1-3; TRBD1 is a possible D gene (5 bases). Germline CDR1 reads SGHVS; CDR2 reads FQNEAQ. The V and J ends lost 5 bases and 3 bases respectively, with 11 bases between them. This CDR3 comprises 14 residues. The CDR3 region has the DNA TGTGCCAGCAGCATGGGGGGGGGTGGAAACACCATATATTTT. This sequence encodes CASSMGGGGNTIYF. Looking up the rest from reference TRBV7-8 and TRBJ1-3 gives the full variable domain: GAGVSQSPRYKVAKRGQDVALRCDPISGHVSLFWYQQALGQGPEFLTYFQNEAQLDKSGLPSDRFFAERPEGSVSTLKIQRTQQEDSAVYLCASSMGGGGNTIYFGEGSWLTVV.

This chain joins TRBV11-3 and TRBJ2-2, with D perhaps TRBD2 (5 bases). CDR1 SGHNT and CDR2 YENEEA come from the germline V gene. V gave up 5 bases and J gave up 2 bases, with 15 bases separating them. CDR3 length: 16 residues. The CDR3 spells CASSRRLGDNTGELFF. The DNA of the CDR3 is TGTGCCAGCAGCCGGAGGTTAGGAGACAACACCGGGGAGCTGTTTTTT.

The rearrangement links TRBV2 to TRBJ1-1; D possibly corresponds to TRBD1 (5 bases). The CDR3 length is 13 residues. Germline V gene data show CDR1 as SNHLY and CDR2 as FYNNEI. V was shortened by 8 bases and J by 0 bases, with 10 bases between the two germline ends. CDR3 region: CASRRELNTEAFF. DNA of the CDR3: TGTGCCAGCCGCAGGGAACTGAACACTGAAGCTTTCTTT. The full variable domain, completed using reference TRBV2 and TRBJ1-1, is EPEVTQTPSHQVTQMGQEVILRCVPISNHLYFYWYRQILGQKVEFLVSFYNNEISEKSEIFDDQFSVERPDGSNFTLKIRSTKLEDSAMYFCASRRELNTEAFFGQGTRLTVV.

This rearrangement joins TRBV12-3 or TRBV12-4 to TRBJ1-1; D is perhaps TRBD1 (6 bases). The V end was cut by 6 bases, the J end by 5 bases, with 25 bases between. The CDR3 has 17 residues. CDR3 sequence reads: CASSLRVRGALRTEAFF. Here the CDR3 DNA reads TGTGCCAGCAGCTTAAGGGTTCGGGGGGCCCTGAGGACTGAAGCTTTCTTT.

The chain links TRBV5-1 to TRBJ1-6; 7 nucleotides align to TRBD1. The CDR3 extends over 13 amino acids. Germline loops: CDR1 SGHRS, CDR2 YFSETQ. V shed 4 bases and J 8 bases; nucleotides not matched to a gene: 3. The CDR3 DNA sequence: TGCGCCAGCAGCCGACAGGGTGATTCACCCCTCCACTTT. Translation gives CASSRQGDSPLHF.

The gene calls are TRBV4-2 and TRBJ2-3; 15 nucleotides agree with TRBD2. Germline V gives CDR1 LGHNA, CDR2 YNFKEQ. The CDR3 covers 17 residues. J was trimmed by 5 bases and V by 3 bases; bases with no gene match: 6. The CDR3 sequence: CASSQGTSGGSEDTQYF. The CDR3 bases are TGTGCCAGCAGCCAGGGGACTAGCGGGGGGAGTGAAGATACGCAGTATTTT.

This clonotype was recorded a few times. CDR3 coding DNA: TGCAGTGCTATCAGAGAAAGGCGGAACACTGAAGCTTTCTTT. This encodes CSAIRERRNTEAFF. This chain connects TRBV20-1 to TRBJ1-1; D is undetermined. Trimming removed 4 bases at V and 1 base at J, with 13 bases between. CDR3 length: 14 residues. Germline CDR1 and CDR2: DFQATT and SNEGSKA (reference sequence).

This chain joins TRBV5-6 and TRBJ2-2; weak D call: TRBD1 (5 bases). The V gene's germline CDR1 is SGHDT and CDR2 YYEEEE. Trimming left V 2 bases short and J 8 bases short, with 22 bases between. The CDR3 loop spans 17 amino acids. CDR3 coding DNA: TGTGCCAGCAGCTTCAGGACCAGGGTACCTCGGTCTGGGGAGCTGTTTTTT. Translation gives CASSFRTRVPRSGELFF.

In its sample, this clonotype was seen a few times. The V call is TRBV7-2, the J call TRBJ1-3; D not certain. This CDR3 is built from 17 residues. V lost 4 bases and J lost 0, with 16 bases in between. The germline CDR1 and CDR2 sequences are SGHTA and FQGNSA. The CDR3 loop is CASSSPAGRSSGNTIYF. The CDR3 bases are TGTGCCAGCAGCTCACCCGCCGGGAGGAGCTCTGGAAACACCATATATTTT.

V gene TRBV7-9 combines with J gene TRBJ1-2; no clear D gene. Germline V lookup: CDR1 SEHNR, CDR2 FQNEAQ (reference sequence). This CDR3 comprises 12 residues. V dropped 3 bases and J dropped 3 bases, with 5 bases sitting between them. CDR3 in DNA: TGTGCCAGCAGCTTTGGTGACTATGGCTACACCTTC. As protein: CASSFGDYGYTF.

The chain links TRBV12-3 or TRBV12-4 to TRBJ1-1; perhaps TRBD1 as D (6 bases). The V end was cut by 3 bases, the J end by 0 bases, with 14 bases between. The CDR3 runs to 16 residues. CDR3 sequence: CASSFKYRALNTEAFF. CDR3 nucleotide sequence: TGTGCCAGCAGTTTTAAATACAGGGCCCTGAACACTGAAGCTTTCTTT.

V usage is TRBV7-2 and J usage is TRBJ2-7; maybe TRBD2 (7 bases). The V end was cut by 4 bases, the J end by 7 bases, with 20 bases between. The CDR3 has 15 residues. The germline CDR1 and CDR2 sequences are SGHTA and FQGNSA. CDR3 sequence: CASSSERGALGEQYF. The CDR3 DNA follows: TGTGCCAGCAGCTCGGAACGGGGGGCCTTGGGGGAGCAGTACTTC.